This is a list of T cell receptor beta chains from one sample in a study of shared clonotypes between healthy human individuals. Method: immunoSEQ multiplex PCR; TCRdb's copy keeps in-frame clones and lacks some. The table records roughly 1,500,000 clones, around 98.5% of them present only once. The source material was naive CD4+ T cells sorted from blood. These receptor sequences come from a man aged 25-40 years in good health. Both conserved end residues are part of each CDR3. A D gene is named only where the DNA matches it firmly. Clone size is stated in some rows and not others, as once, few, many or a class when expanded.

size,J,D,V,DNA,CDR3
.,TRBJ2-3,.,TRBV11-3,TGTGCCAGCAGCTCGGGACACAGCACAGATACGCAGTATTTT,CASSSGHSTDTQYF
.,TRBJ2-1,.,TRBV5-1,TGCGCCAGCAGCCATCAGGGGTCGGATGAGCAGTTCTTC,CASSHQGSDEQFF
.,TRBJ2-1,.,TRBV9,TGTGCCAGCAGCGCGTTAGTGTCTTCAGATCCTGGGCAGTTCTTC,CASSALVSSDPGQFF
.,TRBJ2-3,.,TRBV9,TGTGCCAGCAGCGTAGGAGGGGCGGAGGGCACAGATACGCAGTATTTT,CASSVGGAEGTDTQYF
.,TRBJ2-1,TRBD2,TRBV5-4,TGTGCCAGCAGCCCCCCTAGTAGCGGGAGTTATGAGCAGTTCTTC,CASSPPSSGSYEQFF
.,TRBJ1-2,.,TRBV10-3,TGTGCCATCAGTGAGACGAGGACTACTAACTATGGCTACACCTTC,CAISETRTTNYGYTF
.,TRBJ1-4,.,TRBV14,TGTGCCAGCAGCCAAAGGGCAACTAATGAAAAACTGTTTTTT,CASSQRATNEKLFF
.,TRBJ2-1,TRBD2,TRBV9,TGTGCCAGCACCCGTCATGGGGAGGGCTTCTACAATGAGCAGTTCTTC,CASTRHGEGFYNEQFF
.,TRBJ2-3,.,TRBV5-1,TGCGCCAGCAGCTTGGACAGTTCCCCTTGGATCTCAGATACGCAGTATTTT,CASSLDSSPWISDTQYF
.,TRBJ1-1,.,TRBV5-1,TGCGCCAGCAGCTCCCAGGATCCGACGAACACTGAAGCTTTCTTT,CASSSQDPTNTEAFF
.,TRBJ2-3,TRBD2,TRBV27,TGTGCCAGCAGTGAACTAGCGGGAGGGCCCAATGGAAATACGCAGTATTTT,CASSELAGGPNGNTQYF
.,TRBJ2-7,TRBD2,TRBV27,TGTGCCAGCAGTCTAGGCAGGGACGTTAGCGGGTCGTATGGGGAGCAGTACTTC,CASSLGRDVSGSYGEQYF
.,TRBJ2-5,.,TRBV28,TGTGCCAGCAGTTTTACAGGGCCAGAGACCCAGTACTTC,CASSFTGPETQYF
once,TRBJ1-1,.,TRBV7-2,TGTGCCAGCAGCCCCCAGATCGTTTCGAACACTGAAGCTTTCTTT,CASSPQIVSNTEAFF
once,TRBJ1-4,TRBD1,TRBV28,TGTGCCAGCAGTTTATTCCAGTCGACAGGGGGCCGGGAAAAACTGTTTTTT,CASSLFQSTGGREKLFF
.,TRBJ1-1,TRBD1,TRBV18,TGTGCCAGCTCGCCCGGACAGGGATTGAACACTGAAGCTTTCTTT,CASSPGQGLNTEAFF